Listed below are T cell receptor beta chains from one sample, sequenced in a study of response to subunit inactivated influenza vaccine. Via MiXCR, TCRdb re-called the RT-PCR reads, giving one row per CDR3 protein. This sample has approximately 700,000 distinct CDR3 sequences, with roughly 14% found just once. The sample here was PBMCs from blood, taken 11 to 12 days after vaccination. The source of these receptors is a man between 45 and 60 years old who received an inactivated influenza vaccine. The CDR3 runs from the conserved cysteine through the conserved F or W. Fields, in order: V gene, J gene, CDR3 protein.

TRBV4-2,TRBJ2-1,CASSQDPSGAREQFF
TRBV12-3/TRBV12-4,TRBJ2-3,CASSSSTTDTQYF
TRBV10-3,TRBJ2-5,CAISDWRAQETQYF
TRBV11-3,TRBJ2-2,CASSLRTSGSGELFF
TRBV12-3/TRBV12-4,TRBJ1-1,CASSRSGNTEAFF
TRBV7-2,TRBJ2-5,CASSFLRWYQETQYF
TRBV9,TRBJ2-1,CASSPQWAYNEQFF
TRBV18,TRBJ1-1,CASSPSGAGTEAFF
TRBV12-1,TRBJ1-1,CASTPHHRGLGGSCPDTEAFF
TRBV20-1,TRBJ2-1,CSATIAGSRNEQFF
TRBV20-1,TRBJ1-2,CSAPGTDVGYTF
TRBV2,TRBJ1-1,CASRVSGVSNTEAFF
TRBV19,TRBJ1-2,CASRGRAYGYTF
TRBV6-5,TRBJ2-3,CASSYAGPEGTQYF
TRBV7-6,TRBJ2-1,CASSILAGMSYNEQFF
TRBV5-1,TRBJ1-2,CASSLAQEGYTF
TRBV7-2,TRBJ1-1,CASRTKTINTEAFF
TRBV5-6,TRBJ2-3,CASSWDIGTQYF
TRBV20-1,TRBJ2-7,CSASRGVDSYEQYF
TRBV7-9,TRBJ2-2,CASSPRDRGRGTGELFF
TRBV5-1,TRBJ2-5,CASRGGRAREETQYF
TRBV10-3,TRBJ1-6,CAISETAVSPLHF